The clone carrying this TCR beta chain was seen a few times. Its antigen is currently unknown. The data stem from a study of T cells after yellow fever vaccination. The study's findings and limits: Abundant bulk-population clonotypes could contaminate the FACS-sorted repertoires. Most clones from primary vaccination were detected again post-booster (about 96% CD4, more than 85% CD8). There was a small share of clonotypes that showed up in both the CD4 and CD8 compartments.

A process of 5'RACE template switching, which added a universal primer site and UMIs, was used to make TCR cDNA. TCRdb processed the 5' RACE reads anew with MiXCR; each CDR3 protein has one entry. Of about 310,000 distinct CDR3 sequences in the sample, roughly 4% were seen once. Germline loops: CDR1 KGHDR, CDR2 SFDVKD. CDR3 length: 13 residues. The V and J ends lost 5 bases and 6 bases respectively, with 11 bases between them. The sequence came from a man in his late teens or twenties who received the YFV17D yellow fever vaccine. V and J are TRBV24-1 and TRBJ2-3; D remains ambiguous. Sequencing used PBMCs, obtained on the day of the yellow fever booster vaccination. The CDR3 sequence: CATSAYGVDTQYF. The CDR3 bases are TGTGCCACCAGTGCCTATGGGGTGGATACGCAGTATTTT.